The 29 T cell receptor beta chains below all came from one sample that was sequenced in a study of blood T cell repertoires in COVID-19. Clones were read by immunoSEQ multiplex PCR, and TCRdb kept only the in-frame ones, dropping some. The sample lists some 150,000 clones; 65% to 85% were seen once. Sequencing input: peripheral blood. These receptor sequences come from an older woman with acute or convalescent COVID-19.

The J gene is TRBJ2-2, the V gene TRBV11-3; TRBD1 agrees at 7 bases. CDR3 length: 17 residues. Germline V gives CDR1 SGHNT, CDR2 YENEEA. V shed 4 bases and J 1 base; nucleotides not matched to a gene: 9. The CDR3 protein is CASSSFPGQQNTGELFF. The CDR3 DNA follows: TGTGCCAGCAGCTCTTTTCCGGGACAGCAGAACACCGGGGAGCTGTTTTTT.

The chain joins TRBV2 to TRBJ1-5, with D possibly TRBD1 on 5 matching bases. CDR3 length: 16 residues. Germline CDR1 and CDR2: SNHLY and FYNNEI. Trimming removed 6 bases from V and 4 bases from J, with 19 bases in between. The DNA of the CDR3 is TGTGCCAGCAGCGACGACTTTCCACACAGGAATCAGCCCCAGCATTTT. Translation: CASSDDFPHRNQPQHF.

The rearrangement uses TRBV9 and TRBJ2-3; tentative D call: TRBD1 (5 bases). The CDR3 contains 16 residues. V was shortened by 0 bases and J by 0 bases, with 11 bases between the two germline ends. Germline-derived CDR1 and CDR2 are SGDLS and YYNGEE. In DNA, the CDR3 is TGTGCCAGCAGCGTAGCGGCCCAGGGAAGCACAGATACGCAGTATTTT. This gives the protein CASSVAAQGSTDTQYF.

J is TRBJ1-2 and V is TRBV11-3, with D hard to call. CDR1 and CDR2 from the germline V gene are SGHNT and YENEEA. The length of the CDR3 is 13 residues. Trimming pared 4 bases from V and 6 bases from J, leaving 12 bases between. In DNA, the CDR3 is TGTGCCAGCAGCTCGCTGGGCGGGGATGGCTACACCTTC. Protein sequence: CASSSLGGDGYTF.

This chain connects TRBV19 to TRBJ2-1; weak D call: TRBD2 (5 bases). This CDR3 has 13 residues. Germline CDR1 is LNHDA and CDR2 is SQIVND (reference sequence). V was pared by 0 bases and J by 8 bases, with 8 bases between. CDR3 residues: CASSIEGGYEQFF. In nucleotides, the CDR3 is TGTGCCAGTAGTATAGAAGGCGGGTATGAGCAGTTCTTC.

This CDR3 reads CASSLLGGVGEQFF. The CDR3 DNA follows: TGTGCCAGCAGCTTATTGGGAGGGGTCGGTGAGCAGTTCTTC. The rearrangement uses TRBV7-9 and TRBJ2-1; 7 bases align to TRBD2. Germline values: CDR1 SEHNR, CDR2 FQNEAQ (reference sequence). There are 14 residues in the CDR3. After removal of 2 bases from V and 9 bases from J, the junction contained 7 bases not matched to a gene.

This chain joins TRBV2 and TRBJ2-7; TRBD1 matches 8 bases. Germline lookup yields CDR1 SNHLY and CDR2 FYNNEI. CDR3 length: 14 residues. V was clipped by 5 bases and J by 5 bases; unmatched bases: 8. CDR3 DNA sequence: TGTGCCAGCAGTTTCGACAGGGGTTCCAACGAGCAGTACTTC. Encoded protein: CASSFDRGSNEQYF. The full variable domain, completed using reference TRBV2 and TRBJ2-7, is EPEVTQTPSHQVTQMGQEVILRCVPISNHLYFYWYRQILGQKVEFLVSFYNNEISEKSEIFDDQFSVERPDGSNFTLKIRSTKLEDSAMYFCASSFDRGSNEQYFGPGTRLTVT.

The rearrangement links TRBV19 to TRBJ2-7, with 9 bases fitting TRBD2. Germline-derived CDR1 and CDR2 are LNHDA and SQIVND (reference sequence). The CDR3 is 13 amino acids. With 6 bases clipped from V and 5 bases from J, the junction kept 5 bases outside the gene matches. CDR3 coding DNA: TGTGCCAGTAGCATGGGACTAGCTGACGAGCAGTACTTC. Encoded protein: CASSMGLADEQYF.

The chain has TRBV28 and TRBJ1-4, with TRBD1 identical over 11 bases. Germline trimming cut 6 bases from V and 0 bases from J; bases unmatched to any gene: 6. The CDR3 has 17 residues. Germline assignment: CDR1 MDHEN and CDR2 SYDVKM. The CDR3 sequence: CASRRDRGRSTNEKLFF. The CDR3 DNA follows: TGTGCCAGCAGAAGGGACAGGGGGAGATCAACTAATGAAAAACTGTTTTTT.

CDR3 in DNA: TGTGCCTGGAGTGGTGGCTTGTGGGAGCTGTTTTTT. Its translation is CAWSGGLWELFF. The chain is built from TRBV30 and TRBJ2-2; D remains ambiguous. CDR3 length equals 12 residues. Germline V CDR1 and CDR2: GTSNPN, SVGIG (reference sequence). Trimming took off 1 base at V and 9 bases at J, with 9 bases between the two ends.

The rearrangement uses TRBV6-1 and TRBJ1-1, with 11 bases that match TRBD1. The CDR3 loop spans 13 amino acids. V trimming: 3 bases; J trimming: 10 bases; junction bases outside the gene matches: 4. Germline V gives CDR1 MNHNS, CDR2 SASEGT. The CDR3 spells CASSDGQGAIAFF. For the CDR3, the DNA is TGTGCCAGCAGTGATGGACAGGGGGCGATAGCTTTCTTT.

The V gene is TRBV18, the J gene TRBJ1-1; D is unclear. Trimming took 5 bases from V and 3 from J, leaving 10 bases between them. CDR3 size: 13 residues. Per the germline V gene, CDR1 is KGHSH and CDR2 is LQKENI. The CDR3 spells CASSTFSDTEAFF. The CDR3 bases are TGTGCCAGCTCAACGTTTAGCGACACTGAAGCTTTCTTT. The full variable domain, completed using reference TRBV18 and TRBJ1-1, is NAGVMQNPRHLVRRRGQEARLRCSPMKGHSHVYWYRQLPEEGLKFMVYLQKENIIDESGMPKERFSAEFPKEGPSILRIQQVVRGDSAAYFCASSTFSDTEAFFGQGTRLTVV.

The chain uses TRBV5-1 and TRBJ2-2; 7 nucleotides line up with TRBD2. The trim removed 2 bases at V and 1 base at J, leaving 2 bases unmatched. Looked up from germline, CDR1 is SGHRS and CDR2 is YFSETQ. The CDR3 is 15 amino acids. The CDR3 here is CASSFLAVNTGELFF. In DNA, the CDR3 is TGCGCCAGCAGCTTTCTAGCGGTGAACACCGGGGAGCTGTTTTTT.

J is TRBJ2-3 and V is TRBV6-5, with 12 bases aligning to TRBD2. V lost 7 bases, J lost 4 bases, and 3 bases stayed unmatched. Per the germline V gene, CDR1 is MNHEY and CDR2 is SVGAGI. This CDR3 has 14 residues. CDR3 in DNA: TGTGCCAGCAAACTAGCGGGAGGTTCAGATACGCAGTATTTT. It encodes CASKLAGGSDTQYF.

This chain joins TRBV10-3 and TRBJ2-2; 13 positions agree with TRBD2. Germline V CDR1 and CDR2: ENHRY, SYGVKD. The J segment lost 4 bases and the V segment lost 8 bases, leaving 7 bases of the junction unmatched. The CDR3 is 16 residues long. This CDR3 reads CAIRPGTSGTTGELFF. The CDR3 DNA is TGTGCCATCCGCCCTGGGACTAGCGGGACCACCGGGGAGCTGTTTTTT.

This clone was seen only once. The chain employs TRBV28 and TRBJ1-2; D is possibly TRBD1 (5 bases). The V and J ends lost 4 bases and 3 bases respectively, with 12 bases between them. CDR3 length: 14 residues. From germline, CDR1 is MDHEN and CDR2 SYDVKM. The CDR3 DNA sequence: TGTGCCAGCAGTTCCCGCAGGGAATACTATGGCTACACCTTC. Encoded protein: CASSSRREYYGYTF.

CDR3 loop: CSVGGEETQYF. The CDR3 bases are TGCAGCGTTGGAGGAGAAGAGACCCAGTACTTC. The rearrangement links TRBV29-1 to TRBJ2-5; no reliable D call. Germline-derived CDR1 and CDR2 are SQVTM and ANQGSEA. Trimming removed 4 bases at V and 3 bases at J, with 6 bases between. The CDR3 spans 11 residues. The full variable domain, with the rest looked up from reference TRBV29-1 and TRBJ2-5, is SAVISQKPSRDICQRGTSLTIQCQVDSQVTMMFWYRQQPGQSLTLIATANQGSEATYESGFVIDKFPISRPNLTFSTLTVSNMSPEDSSIYLCSVGGEETQYFGPGTRLLVL.

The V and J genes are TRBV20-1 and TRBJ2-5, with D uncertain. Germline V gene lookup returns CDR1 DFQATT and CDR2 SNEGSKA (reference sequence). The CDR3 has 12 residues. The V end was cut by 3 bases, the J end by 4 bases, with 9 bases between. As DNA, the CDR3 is TGCAGTGCTAGTACTCCCGGAGAGACCCAGTACTTC. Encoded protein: CSASTPGETQYF.

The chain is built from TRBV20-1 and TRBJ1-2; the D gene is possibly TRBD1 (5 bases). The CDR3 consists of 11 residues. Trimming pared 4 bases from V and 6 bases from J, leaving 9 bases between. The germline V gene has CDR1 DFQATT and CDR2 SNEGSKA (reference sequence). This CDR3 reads CSANLGDGYTF. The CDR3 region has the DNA TGCAGTGCTAACCTAGGGGATGGCTACACCTTC.

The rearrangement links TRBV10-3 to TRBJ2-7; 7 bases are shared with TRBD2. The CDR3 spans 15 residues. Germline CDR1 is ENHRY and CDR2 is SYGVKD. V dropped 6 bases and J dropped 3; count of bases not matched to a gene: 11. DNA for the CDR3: TGTGCCATCAGGGGGGGGGACGGACGAAACTACGAGCAGTACTTC. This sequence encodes CAIRGGDGRNYEQYF.

Written as DNA, the CDR3 is TGTGCCAGAAGCCCAGGGACTAGCTCCTATAATTCACCCCTCCACTTT. Its protein product is CARSPGTSSYNSPLHF. The chain recombines TRBV7-5 with TRBJ1-6. TRBV7-5 is a recognized pseudogene. The CDR3 runs to 16 residues.

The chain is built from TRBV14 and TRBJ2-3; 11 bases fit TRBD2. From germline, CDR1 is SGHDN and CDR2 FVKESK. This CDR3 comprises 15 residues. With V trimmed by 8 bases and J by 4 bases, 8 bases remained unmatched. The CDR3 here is CASGASGRFSDTQYF. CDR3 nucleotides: TGTGCCAGCGGGGCTAGCGGGAGGTTTTCAGATACGCAGTATTTT.

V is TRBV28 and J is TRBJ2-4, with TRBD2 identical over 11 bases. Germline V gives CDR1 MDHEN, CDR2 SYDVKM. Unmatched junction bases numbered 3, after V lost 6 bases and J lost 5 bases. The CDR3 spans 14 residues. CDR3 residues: CASSLLAGENIQYF. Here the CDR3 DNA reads TGTGCCAGCAGCCTACTAGCGGGAGAAAACATTCAGTACTTC. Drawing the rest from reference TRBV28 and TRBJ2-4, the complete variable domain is DVKVTQSSRYLVKRTGEKVFLECVQDMDHENMFWYRQDPGLGLRLIYFSYDVKMKEKGDIPEGYSVSREKKERFSLILESASTNQTSMYLCASSLLAGENIQYFGAGTRLSVL.

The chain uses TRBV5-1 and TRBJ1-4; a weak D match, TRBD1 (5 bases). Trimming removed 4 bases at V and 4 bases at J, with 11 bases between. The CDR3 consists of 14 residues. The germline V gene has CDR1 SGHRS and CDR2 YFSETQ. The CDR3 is CASSPGRGNEKLFF. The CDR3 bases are TGCGCCAGCAGCCCAGGGCGGGGTAATGAAAAACTGTTTTTT.

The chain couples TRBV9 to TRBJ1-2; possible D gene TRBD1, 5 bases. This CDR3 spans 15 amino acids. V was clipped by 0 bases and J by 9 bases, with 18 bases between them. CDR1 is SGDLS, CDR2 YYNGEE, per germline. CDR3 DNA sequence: TGTGCCAGCAGCGTAGGGGCGGGGGGACCTGGGAGCTACACCTTC. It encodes CASSVGAGGPGSYTF.

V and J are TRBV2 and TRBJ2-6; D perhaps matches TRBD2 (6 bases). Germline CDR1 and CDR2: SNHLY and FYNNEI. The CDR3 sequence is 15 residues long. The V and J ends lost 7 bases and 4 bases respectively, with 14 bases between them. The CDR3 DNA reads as TGTGCCAGCACCAGGGTTGGAGGGGGGGCCAACGTCCTGACTTTC. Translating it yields CASTRVGGGANVLTF.

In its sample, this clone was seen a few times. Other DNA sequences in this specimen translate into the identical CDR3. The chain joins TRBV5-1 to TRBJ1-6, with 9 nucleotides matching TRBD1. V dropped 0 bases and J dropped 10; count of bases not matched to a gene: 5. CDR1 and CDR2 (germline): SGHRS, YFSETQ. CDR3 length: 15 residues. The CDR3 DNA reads TGCGCCAGCAGCTTGGCCGGGACAGGGAGGTCACCCCTCCACTTT. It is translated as CASSLAGTGRSPLHF. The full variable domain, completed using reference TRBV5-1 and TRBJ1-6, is KAGVTQTPRYLIKTRGQQVTLSCSPISGHRSVSWYQQTPGQGLQFLFEYFSETQRNKGNFPGRFSGRQFSNSRSEMNVSTLELGDSALYLCASSLAGTGRSPLHFGNGTRLTVT.

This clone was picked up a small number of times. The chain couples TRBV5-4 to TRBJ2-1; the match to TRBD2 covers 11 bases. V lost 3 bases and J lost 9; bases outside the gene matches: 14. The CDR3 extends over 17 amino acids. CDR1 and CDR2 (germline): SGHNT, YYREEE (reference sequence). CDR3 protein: CASSSKLVGLAGSEQFF. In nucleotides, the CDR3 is TGTGCCAGCAGCTCCAAGCTTGTAGGACTAGCGGGTAGTGAGCAGTTCTTC.

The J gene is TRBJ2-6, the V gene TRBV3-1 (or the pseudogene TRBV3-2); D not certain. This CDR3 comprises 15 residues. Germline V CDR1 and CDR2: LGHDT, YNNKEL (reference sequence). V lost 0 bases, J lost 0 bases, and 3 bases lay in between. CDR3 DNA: TGTGCCAGCAGCCAAGATCACTCTGGGGCCAACGTCCTGACTTTC. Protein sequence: CASSQDHSGANVLTF.